This entry features one TCR beta chain sequence. The source of the sample is a study of neoadjuvant nivolumab and ipilimumab in lung cancer. This table comes from immunoSEQ multiplex PCR, and its TCRdb copy is limited to in-frame clones, with some not included. The sample has 40,000 to 55,000 clones, around 89% seen once. This CDR3 has 14 amino acids. The V segment lost 1 base and the J segment 4 bases; nucleotides outside the gene matches: 3. Germline V lookup: CDR1 MNHEY, CDR2 SMNVEV (reference sequence). This receptor was identified in an adult with non-small cell lung cancer. Some clones in this sample may be carry-over from other donors' samples. V and J are TRBV27 and TRBJ2-7; 8 nucleotides align to TRBD2. The sample here was blood, taken before neoadjuvant nivolumab, alone or with ipilimumab. The DNA for the CDR3 is TGTGCCAGCAGTTTATGGTCGGGGGGGTACGAGCAGTACTTC. Its translation is CASSLWSGGYEQYF.